Below, 21 T cell receptor beta chains from the same sample are listed, as sequenced in a study of cytomegalovirus exposure and HLA in healthy donors. This PCR relied on a set of 60 Vbeta primers and 13 Jbeta primers. Libraries were prepared by immunoSEQ multiplex PCR; TCRdb keeps only in-frame clonotypes and omits some of them. The table records under 120,000 clones, 60% to 75% of them present only once. Sequenced input: PBMCs. These receptors all stem from a man aged 40-50 years in good health and CMV-seropositive.

The chain couples TRBV6-6 to TRBJ2-7, with TRBD2 identical over 9 bases. In germline, CDR1 is MNHNY, CDR2 SVGAGI (reference sequence). CDR3 length: 12 amino acids. Trimming cost V 6 bases and J 5 bases; bases outside gene matches: 2. CDR3 region: CASSRLADEQYF. For the CDR3, the DNA is TGTGCCAGCAGCAGACTAGCGGACGAGCAGTACTTC.

This sequence joins TRBV7-9 and TRBJ2-5; 10 bases match TRBD2. CDR1 and CDR2 (germline): SEHNR, FQNEAQ (reference sequence). V trimming: 5 bases; J trimming: 3 bases; junction bases outside the gene matches: 3. The CDR3 spans 14 residues. The CDR3 DNA reads TGTGCCAGCAGCCCCGGACTAGCGGAAGAGACCCAGTACTTC. Residues: CASSPGLAEETQYF.

The genes are TRBV2 and TRBJ1-1; 8 bases line up with TRBD1. With 9 bases clipped from V and 4 bases from J, the junction kept 7 bases outside the gene matches. Germline CDR1 reads SNHLY; CDR2 reads FYNNEI. There are 13 residues in the CDR3. The CDR3 nucleotides are TGTGCCAGGAGGACAGGGACGGGCACTGAAGCTTTCTTT. Amino acids: CARRTGTGTEAFF.

This chain uses TRBV30 with TRBJ2-7; D is unclear. The length of the CDR3 is 12 residues. The germline V gene has CDR1 GTSNPN and CDR2 SVGIG (reference sequence). Trimming left V 0 bases short and J 4 bases short, with 7 bases between. The CDR3 nucleotides are TGTGCCTGGAGTGTACAGCTATACGAGCAGTACTTC. Translating gives CAWSVQLYEQYF. The complete variable domain, with remaining parts taken from reference TRBV30 and TRBJ2-7, reads SQTIHQWPATLVQPVGSPLSLECTVEGTSNPNLYWYRQAAGRGLQLLFYSVGIGQISSEVPQNLSASRPQDRQFILSSKKLLLSDSGFYLCAWSVQLYEQYFGPGTRLTVT.

The chain joins TRBV7-9 to TRBJ1-4; D unresolved. There are 15 residues in the CDR3. CDR1 and CDR2 (germline): SEHNR, FQNEAQ (reference sequence). Trimming stripped 11 bases from V and 0 bases from J, with 16 bases between. This CDR3 is CASTPGVSTNEKLFF. DNA of the CDR3: TGTGCCTCTACCCCGGGAGTCTCAACTAATGAAAAACTGTTTTTT.

The J gene is TRBJ2-7, the V gene TRBV21-1; the D call in the table, TRBD2, was not verified against the DNA. TRBV21-1 is given as a pseudogene. This CDR3 contains 10 residues. The CDR3 reads CASSKVAEYV. The DNA of the CDR3 is TGTGCCAGCAGCAAAGTCGCGGAGTACGTC.

This clone was found a few times. The gene calls are TRBV14 and TRBJ2-5, with TRBD1 matching 7 bases. The V segment lost 2 bases and the J segment 4 bases; nucleotides outside the gene matches: 4. Per germline, CDR1 SGHDN and CDR2 FVKESK. This CDR3 has 14 amino acids. The CDR3 nucleotides are TGTGCCAGCAGCCAATTGCCAGGGGGAGAGACCCAGTACTTC. It translates to CASSQLPGGETQYF.

This sequence joins TRBV9 and TRBJ2-2, with 10 bases identical to TRBD2. The V gene end was trimmed by 3 bases and the J gene end by 2 bases; junction bases not matched to a gene: 10. The CDR3 loop spans 18 amino acids. Germline-derived CDR1 and CDR2 are SGDLS and YYNGEE. Here the CDR3 reads CASSDFGLAGDNTGELFF. The DNA for the CDR3 is TGTGCCAGCAGCGACTTCGGGCTAGCGGGGGATAACACCGGGGAGCTGTTTTTT. Based on the CDR3 plus reference TRBV9 and TRBJ2-2, the full variable domain is DSGVTQTPKHLITATGQRVTLRCSPRSGDLSVYWYQQSLDQGLQFLIQYYNGEERAKGNILERFSAQQFPDLHSELNLSSLELGDSALYFCASSDFGLAGDNTGELFFGEGSRLTVL.

This clone has more than one count but fewer than ten. J is TRBJ2-2 and V is TRBV25-1; a possible D gene is TRBD1 (5 bases). V gave up 3 bases and J gave up 3 bases, with 14 bases separating them. This CDR3 comprises 16 residues. The germline gives CDR1 MGHDK, CDR2 SYGVNS. The CDR3 region is CASSDTRALHTGELFF. The CDR3 DNA reads as TGTGCCAGCAGTGACACCAGGGCCCTCCACACCGGGGAGCTGTTTTTT.

This clone was seen only once. This chain joins TRBV19 and TRBJ1-5; D remains ambiguous. V was pared by 4 bases and J by 7 bases, with 11 bases between. This CDR3 contains 13 residues. Germline V gene data show CDR1 as LNHDA and CDR2 as SQIVND (reference sequence). CDR3 DNA sequence: TGTGCCAGTAGTAACCATCTAAGCCAGCCCCAGCATTTT. Protein sequence: CASSNHLSQPQHF.

The chain joins TRBV30 to TRBJ2-1; perhaps TRBD2 as D (6 bases). This CDR3 has 13 residues. Germline V gene sequence: CDR1 GTSNPN, CDR2 SVGIG (reference sequence). The V and J ends lost 2 bases and 4 bases respectively, with 9 bases between them. The CDR3 coding sequence is TGTGCCTGGAGTAATAGCGGTTACAATGAGCAGTTCTTC. Amino acids: CAWSNSGYNEQFF.

The CDR3 DNA reads TGTGCCAGCAGCTCTCGGGGGGGGGAGACCCAGTACTTC. It encodes CASSSRGGETQYF. The genes are TRBV5-4 and TRBJ2-5; TRBD2 aligns across 8 bases. V trimming: 3 bases; J trimming: 5 bases; junction bases outside the gene matches: 3. The V gene's germline CDR1 is SGHNT and CDR2 YYREEE (reference sequence). The CDR3 runs to 13 residues.

The V and J genes are TRBV12-5 and TRBJ2-1; the match to TRBD2 covers 8 bases. In germline, CDR1 is LGHNT, CDR2 FRNRAP. V was clipped by 1 base and J by 6 bases; unmatched bases: 8. The CDR3 loop spans 16 amino acids. Here the CDR3 reads CASGLGAGGGGNEQFF. CDR3 DNA sequence: TGTGCTAGTGGTTTGGGTGCGGGAGGAGGGGGCAATGAGCAGTTCTTC.

The V and J genes are TRBV14 and TRBJ2-3, with 7 positions matching TRBD2. The length of the CDR3 is 15 residues. V lost 1 base and J lost 6; bases outside the gene matches: 7. Per the germline V gene, CDR1 is SGHDN and CDR2 is FVKESK. CDR3 residues: CASSQALAATDTQYF. The CDR3 nucleotides read TGTGCCAGCAGCCAAGCGCTAGCGGCAACGGATACGCAGTATTTT.

The chain is built from TRBV6-5 and TRBJ1-1; 9 bases line up with TRBD1. V was pared by 5 bases and J by 5 bases, with 9 bases of the junction left unmatched. This CDR3 has 15 residues. Per germline, CDR1 MNHEY and CDR2 SVGAGI. For the CDR3, the DNA is TGTGCCAGCAGTCAACAGGGGGCTGGGAGTACTGAAGCTTTCTTT. Amino acids: CASSQQGAGSTEAFF.

The CDR3 is CASSVTGDTGELFF. The CDR3 DNA reads TGTGCCAGCAGCGTTACAGGGGACACCGGGGAGCTGTTTTTT. The V and J genes are TRBV9 and TRBJ2-2, with 7 bases that match TRBD1. The CDR3 has 14 amino acids. Trimming at V came to 2 bases and at J to 3 bases, leaving 1 base not matched to a gene. CDR1 SGDLS and CDR2 YYNGEE come from the germline V gene.

V is TRBV5-1 and J is TRBJ1-1; maybe TRBD1 (6 bases). This CDR3 comprises 15 residues. V dropped 0 bases and J dropped 4 bases, with 13 bases sitting between them. Germline loops: CDR1 SGHRS, CDR2 YFSETQ. CDR3 loop: CASSLVGGEPTEAFF. CDR3 nucleotides: TGCGCCAGCAGCTTGGTTGGGGGCGAGCCCACTGAAGCTTTCTTT.

V and J are TRBV7-2 and TRBJ1-1; 7 bases agree with TRBD1. This CDR3 is 15 amino acids long. Germline-derived CDR1 and CDR2 are SGHTA and FQGNSA. Trimming removed 3 bases from V and 4 bases from J; junction bases left unmatched: 8. CDR3 coding DNA: TGTGCCAGCAGCTTGATGTGGCAGGGGGTCACTGAAGCTTTCTTT. Translation gives CASSLMWQGVTEAFF. Together with reference TRBV7-2 and TRBJ1-1, the CDR3 gives the full variable domain: GAGVSQSPSNKVTEKGKDVELRCDPISGHTALYWYRQSLGQGLEFLIYFQGNSAPDKSGLPSDRFSAERTGGSVSTLTIQRTQQEDSAVYLCASSLMWQGVTEAFFGQGTRLTVV.

This clone was counted a few times. The chain recombines TRBV4-2 with TRBJ1-2, with TRBD1 identical over 7 bases. V shed 0 bases, J shed 8 bases, and the junction held 6 bases outside the gene matches. Germline V gene lookup returns CDR1 LGHNA and CDR2 YNFKEQ. The CDR3 sequence is 14 residues long. This chain's CDR3 is CASSQDDRVFGYTF. The CDR3 nucleotides read TGTGCCAGCAGCCAAGATGACAGGGTGTTCGGCTACACCTTC.

The rearrangement joins TRBV6-6 to TRBJ1-1; 7 bases match TRBD1. Losses at the gene ends were 8 bases for V and 2 bases for J; bases not matched to a gene: 8. Germline assignment: CDR1 MNHNY and CDR2 SVGAGI (reference sequence). The CDR3 spans 14 residues. The CDR3 loop is CASATGQLNTEAFF. CDR3 nucleotide sequence: TGTGCCAGCGCGACGGGACAGCTTAACACTGAAGCTTTCTTT.

This chain links TRBV27 with TRBJ2-2; 11 bases line up with TRBD2. Germline V gene lookup returns CDR1 MNHEY and CDR2 SMNVEV (reference sequence). V shed 6 bases, J shed 5 bases, and the junction held 8 bases outside the gene matches. The CDR3 totals 16 residues. Here the CDR3 reads CASSHSGRAWTGELFF. The DNA for the CDR3 is TGTGCCAGCAGCCATAGCGGGAGGGCCTGGACCGGGGAGCTGTTTTTT.